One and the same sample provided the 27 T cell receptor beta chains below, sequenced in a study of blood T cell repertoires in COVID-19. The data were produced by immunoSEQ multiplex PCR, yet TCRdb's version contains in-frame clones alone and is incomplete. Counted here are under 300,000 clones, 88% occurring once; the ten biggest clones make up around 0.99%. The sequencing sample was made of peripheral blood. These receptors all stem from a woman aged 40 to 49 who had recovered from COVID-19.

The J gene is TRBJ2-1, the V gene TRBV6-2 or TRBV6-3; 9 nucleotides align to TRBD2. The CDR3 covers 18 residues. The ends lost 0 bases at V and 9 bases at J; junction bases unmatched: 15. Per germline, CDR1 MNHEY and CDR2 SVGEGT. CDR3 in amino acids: CASSYSGGGRAPNGEQFF. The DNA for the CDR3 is TGTGCCAGCAGTTACTCGGGGGGCGGGAGGGCCCCAAATGGTGAGCAGTTCTTC.

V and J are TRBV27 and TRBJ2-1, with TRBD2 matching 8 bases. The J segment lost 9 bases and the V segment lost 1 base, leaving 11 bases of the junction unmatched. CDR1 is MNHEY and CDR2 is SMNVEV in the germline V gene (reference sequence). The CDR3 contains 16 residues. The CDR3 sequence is CASSLWAGLVGGEQFF. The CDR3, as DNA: TGTGCCAGCAGTTTATGGGCGGGACTAGTAGGGGGTGAGCAGTTCTTC.

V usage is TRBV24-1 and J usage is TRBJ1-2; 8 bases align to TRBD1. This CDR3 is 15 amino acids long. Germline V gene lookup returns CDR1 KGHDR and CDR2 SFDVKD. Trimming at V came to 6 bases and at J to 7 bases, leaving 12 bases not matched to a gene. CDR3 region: CATSHPSGQVVGYTF. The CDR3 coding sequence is TGTGCCACCAGTCATCCTTCGGGACAGGTGGTTGGCTACACCTTC.

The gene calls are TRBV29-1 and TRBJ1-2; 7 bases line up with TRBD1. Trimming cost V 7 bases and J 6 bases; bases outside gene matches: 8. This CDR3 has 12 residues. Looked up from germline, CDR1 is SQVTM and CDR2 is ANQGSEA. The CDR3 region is CSASPGTDGYTF. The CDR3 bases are TGCAGCGCCAGTCCCGGGACAGATGGCTACACCTTC.

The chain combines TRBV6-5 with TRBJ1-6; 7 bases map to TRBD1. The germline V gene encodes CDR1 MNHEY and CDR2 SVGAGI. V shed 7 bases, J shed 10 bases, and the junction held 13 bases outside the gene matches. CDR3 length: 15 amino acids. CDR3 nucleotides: TGTGCCAGCACCAAAAGGGGGACAGTGAGATCACCCCTCCACTTT. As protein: CASTKRGTVRSPLHF.

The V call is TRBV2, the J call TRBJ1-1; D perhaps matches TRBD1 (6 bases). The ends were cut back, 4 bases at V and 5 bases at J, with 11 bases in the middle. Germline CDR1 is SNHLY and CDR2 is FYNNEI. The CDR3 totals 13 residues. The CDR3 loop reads CASSVEGQTEAFF. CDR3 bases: TGTGCCAGCAGTGTCGAGGGACAAACTGAAGCTTTCTTT. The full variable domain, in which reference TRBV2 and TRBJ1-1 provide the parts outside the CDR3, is EPEVTQTPSHQVTQMGQEVILRCVPISNHLYFYWYRQILGQKVEFLVSFYNNEISEKSEIFDDQFSVERPDGSNFTLKIRSTKLEDSAMYFCASSVEGQTEAFFGQGTRLTVV.

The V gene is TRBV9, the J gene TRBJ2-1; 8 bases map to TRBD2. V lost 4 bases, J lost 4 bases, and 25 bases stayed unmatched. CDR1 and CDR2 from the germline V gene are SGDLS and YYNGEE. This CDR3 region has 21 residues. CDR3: CASSPRGGRLHGDREYNEQFF. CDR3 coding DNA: TGTGCCAGCAGCCCCCGCGGCGGGAGGTTACATGGGGACCGCGAATACAATGAGCAGTTCTTC. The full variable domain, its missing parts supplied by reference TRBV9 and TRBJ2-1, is DSGVTQTPKHLITATGQRVTLRCSPRSGDLSVYWYQQSLDQGLQFLIQYYNGEERAKGNILERFSAQQFPDLHSELNLSSLELGDSALYFCASSPRGGRLHGDREYNEQFFGPGTRLTVL.

CDR3 residues: CASGTAPMNTEAFF. The CDR3 DNA is TGCGCCAGCGGGACTGCTCCCATGAACACTGAAGCTTTCTTT. V and J are TRBV10-2 and TRBJ1-1; possibly TRBD1 for D (5 bases). Trimming removed 8 bases from V and 0 bases from J, with 13 bases in between. The CDR3 has 14 amino acids. Per the germline V gene, CDR1 is WSHSY and CDR2 is SAAADI.

The CDR3 sequence is CASSQDSGGPGEQFF. CDR3 nucleotides: TGCGCCAGCAGCCAAGACTCCGGGGGGCCGGGAGAGCAGTTCTTC. J is TRBJ2-1 and V is TRBV4-3; possible D gene TRBD2, 7 bases. The CDR3 has 15 residues. Germline CDR1 reads LGHNA; CDR2 reads YSLEER. With 0 bases removed from V and 10 bases from J, the gap between germline ends came to 16 bases.

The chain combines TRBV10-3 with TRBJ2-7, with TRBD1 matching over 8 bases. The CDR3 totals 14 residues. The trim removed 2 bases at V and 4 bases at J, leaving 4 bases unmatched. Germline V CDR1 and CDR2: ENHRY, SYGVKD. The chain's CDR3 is CAISERQGAYEQYF. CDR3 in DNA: TGTGCCATCAGTGAGCGGCAGGGGGCATACGAGCAGTACTTC.

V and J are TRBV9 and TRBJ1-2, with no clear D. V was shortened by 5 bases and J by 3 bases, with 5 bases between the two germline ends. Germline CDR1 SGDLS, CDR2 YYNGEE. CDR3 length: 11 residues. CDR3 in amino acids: CASRTHYGYTF. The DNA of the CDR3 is TGTGCCAGCAGGACTCACTATGGCTACACCTTC.

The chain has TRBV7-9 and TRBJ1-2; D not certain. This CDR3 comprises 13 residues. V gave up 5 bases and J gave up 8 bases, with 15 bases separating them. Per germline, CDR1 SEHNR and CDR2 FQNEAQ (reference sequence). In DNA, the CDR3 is TGTGCCAGCAGCAACCCCCGGGGAGTCGGCTACACCTTC. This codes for CASSNPRGVGYTF.

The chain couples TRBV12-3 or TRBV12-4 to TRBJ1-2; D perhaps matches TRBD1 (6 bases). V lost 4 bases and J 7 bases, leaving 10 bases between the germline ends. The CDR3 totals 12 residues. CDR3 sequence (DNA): TGTGCCAGCAGTTCGGGGGGGCTTGGCTACACCTTC. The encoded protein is CASSSGGLGYTF.

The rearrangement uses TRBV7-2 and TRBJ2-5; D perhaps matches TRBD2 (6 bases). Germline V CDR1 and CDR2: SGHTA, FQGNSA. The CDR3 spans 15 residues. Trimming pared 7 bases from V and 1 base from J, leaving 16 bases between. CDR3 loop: CASTAVVGGQETQYF. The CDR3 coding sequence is TGTGCCAGCACGGCGGTAGTCGGGGGCCAAGAGACCCAGTACTTC.

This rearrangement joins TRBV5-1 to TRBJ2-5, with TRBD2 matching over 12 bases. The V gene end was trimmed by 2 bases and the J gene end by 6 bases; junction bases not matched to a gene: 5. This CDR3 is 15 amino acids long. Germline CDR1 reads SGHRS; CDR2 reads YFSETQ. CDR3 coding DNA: TGCGCCAGCAGCTTTTCCGGGACTAGCGGGCAGACCCAGTACTTC. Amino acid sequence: CASSFSGTSGQTQYF.

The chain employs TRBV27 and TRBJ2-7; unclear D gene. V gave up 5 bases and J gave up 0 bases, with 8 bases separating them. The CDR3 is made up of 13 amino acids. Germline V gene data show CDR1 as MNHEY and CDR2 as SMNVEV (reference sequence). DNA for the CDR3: TGTGCCAGCAGTCCCGTATACTCCTACGAGCAGTACTTC. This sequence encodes CASSPVYSYEQYF.

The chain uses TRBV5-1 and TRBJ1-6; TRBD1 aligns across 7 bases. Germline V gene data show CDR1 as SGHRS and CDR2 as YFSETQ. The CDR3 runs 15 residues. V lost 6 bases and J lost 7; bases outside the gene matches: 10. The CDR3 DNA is TGCGCCAGCACACAGGGGTCCCGCGTGAATTCACCCCTCCACTTT. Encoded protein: CASTQGSRVNSPLHF.

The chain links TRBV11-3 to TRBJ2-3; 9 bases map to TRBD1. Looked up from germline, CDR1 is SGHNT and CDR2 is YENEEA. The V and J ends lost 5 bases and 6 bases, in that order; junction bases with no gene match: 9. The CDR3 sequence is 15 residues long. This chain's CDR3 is CASSRDRVQSDTQYF. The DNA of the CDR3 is TGTGCCAGCAGCCGGGACAGGGTACAATCTGATACGCAGTATTTT.

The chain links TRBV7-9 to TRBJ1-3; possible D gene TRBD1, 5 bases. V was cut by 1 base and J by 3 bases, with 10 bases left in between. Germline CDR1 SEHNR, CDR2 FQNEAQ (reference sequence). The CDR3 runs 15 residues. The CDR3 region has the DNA TGTGCCAGCAGCTTAGTTTCCACAGGTGGAAACACCATATATTTT. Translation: CASSLVSTGGNTIYF. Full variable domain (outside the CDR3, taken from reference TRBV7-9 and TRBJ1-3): DTGVSQNPRHKITKRGQNVTFRCDPISEHNRLYWYRQTLGQGPEFLTYFQNEAQLEKSRLLSDRFSAERPKGSFSTLEIQRTEQGDSAMYLCASSLVSTGGNTIYFGEGSWLTVV.

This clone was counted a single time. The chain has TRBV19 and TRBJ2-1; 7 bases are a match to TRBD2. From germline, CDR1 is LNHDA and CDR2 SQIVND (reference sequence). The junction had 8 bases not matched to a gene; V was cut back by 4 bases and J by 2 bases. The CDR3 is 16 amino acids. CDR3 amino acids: CASSRDRLAAYNEQFF. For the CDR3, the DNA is TGTGCCAGTAGTAGGGATCGGCTAGCGGCCTACAATGAGCAGTTCTTC.

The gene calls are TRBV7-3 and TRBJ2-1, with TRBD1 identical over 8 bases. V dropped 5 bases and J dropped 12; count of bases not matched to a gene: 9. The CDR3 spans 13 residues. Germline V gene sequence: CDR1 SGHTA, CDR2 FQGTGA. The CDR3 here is CASSPGQGGGQFF. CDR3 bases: TGTGCCAGCAGCCCCGGACAGGGTGGGGGGCAGTTCTTC.

In nucleotides, the CDR3 is TGTGCCAGCAGCCTACGGGACAGGGGCCACGAGCAGTACTTC. Amino acid sequence: CASSLRDRGHEQYF. V usage is TRBV6-5 and J usage is TRBJ2-7, with 10 bases lining up with TRBD1. The CDR3 totals 14 residues. Germline CDR1 is MNHEY and CDR2 is SVGAGI. Unmatched junction bases numbered 7, after V lost 6 bases and J lost 5 bases.

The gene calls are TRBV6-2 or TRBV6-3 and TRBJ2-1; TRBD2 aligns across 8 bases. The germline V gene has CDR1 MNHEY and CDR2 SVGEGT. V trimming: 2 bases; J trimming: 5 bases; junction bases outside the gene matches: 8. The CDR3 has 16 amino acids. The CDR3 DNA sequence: TGTGCCAGCAGTTACCTTTGGGGACTAGGGAACAATGAGCAGTTCTTC. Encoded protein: CASSYLWGLGNNEQFF.

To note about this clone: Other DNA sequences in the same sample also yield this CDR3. CDR3 DNA: TGTGCCAGCAGCCCCACAGGGTCGGGAAACACCATATATTTT. Translating it yields CASSPTGSGNTIYF. The V gene is TRBV5-4, the J gene TRBJ1-3; perhaps TRBD1 as D (6 bases). V was cut by 4 bases and J by 4 bases, with 12 bases left in between. The CDR3 loop spans 14 amino acids. Germline V CDR1 and CDR2: SGHNT, YYREEE (reference sequence).

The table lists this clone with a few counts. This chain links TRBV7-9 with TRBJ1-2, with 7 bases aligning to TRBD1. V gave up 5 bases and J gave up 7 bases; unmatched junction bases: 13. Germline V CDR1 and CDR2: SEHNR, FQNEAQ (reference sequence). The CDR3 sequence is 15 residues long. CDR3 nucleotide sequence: TGTGCCAGCAGCCCCCCCGGACAGGTCTCCCTTGGCTACACCTTC. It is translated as CASSPPGQVSLGYTF.

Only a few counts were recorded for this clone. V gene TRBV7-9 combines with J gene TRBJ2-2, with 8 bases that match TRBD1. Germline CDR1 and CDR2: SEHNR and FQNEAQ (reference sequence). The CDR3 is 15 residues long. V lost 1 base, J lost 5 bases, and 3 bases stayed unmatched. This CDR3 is CASSLGQGATGELFF. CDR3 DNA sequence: TGTGCCAGCAGCTTAGGGCAGGGGGCTACCGGGGAGCTGTTTTTT.

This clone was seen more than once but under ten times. CDR3 in amino acids: CASRIGSYEQYV. The CDR3 DNA sequence: TGTGCCAGCAGAATCGGGTCCTACGAGCAGTACGTC. The rearrangement joins TRBV2 to TRBJ2-7, with D hard to call. V was cut by 6 bases and J by 1 base, with 7 bases left in between. Germline-derived CDR1 and CDR2 are SNHLY and FYNNEI. CDR3 length: 12 residues.